This TCR beta chain emerged from a study of T cells after yellow fever vaccination. About the study: Fractions of limited cellularity were prepared by means of SMART-Seq v4 Ultra Low Input. Study-wide results and caveats: Overlap between CD4 and CD8 compartments was detected for a small share of clonotypes.

CDR1 is SGHTA, CDR2 FQGNSA, per germline. The V segment lost 5 bases and the J segment 5 bases; nucleotides outside the gene matches: 14. The CDR3 totals 16 residues. TCRdb ran MiXCR on the 5' RACE reads and lists one entry per CDR3 protein. The sample shows hundreds of thousands of distinct CDR3 sequences, around 3.9% of them seen only once. This clonotype showed up many times. Its matching antigen is unknown. The receptor comes from a man between 18 and 35 years old who received the YFV17D yellow fever vaccine. The gene calls are TRBV7-2 and TRBJ2-7; 8 bases are shared with TRBD1. The source material was PBMCs, sampled on the day of the yellow fever booster vaccination. The CDR3 DNA reads as TGTGCCAGCAGCCCACCGAGGACAGGGTTGTGGAACGAGCAGTACTTC. It codes for CASSPPRTGLWNEQYF.